This T cell receptor beta chain was retrieved from a study of blood T cell repertoires in COVID-19. Turning to the study itself: Both acute and convalescent COVID-19 samples were obtained from the United States, Italy and Spain. T cells, B-cell-depleted T cells, or PBMCs provided the cDNA or gDNA that served as material.

The CDR3 has 15 residues. V lost 4 bases, J lost 3 bases, and 7 bases stayed unmatched. Germline V gene sequence: CDR1 MNHEY, CDR2 SMNVEV (reference sequence). In the original workflow: Estimation of nucleated cell counts relied on the amplification of reference gene primers. Using immunoSEQ multiplex PCR, the repertoire was profiled, and TCRdb retains in-frame clones only, with some absent. The V and J calls and clone size are taken from that table; D and trimming were inferred from the DNA. The sample has 65,000 or so clones; roughly 74% are singletons. The chain carries TRBV27 and TRBJ2-7; TRBD1 matches 9 bases. Sequenced: peripheral blood. The TCR was taken from a human donor in a cohort sampled during active COVID-19. CDR3 sequence: CASSSPGQGYYEQYF. In nucleotides, the CDR3 is TGTGCCAGCAGTTCCCCGGGACAGGGATACTACGAGCAGTACTTC.